The rows below give T cell receptor beta chains drawn from one sample of a study of blood T cell repertoires in COVID-19. The repertoire was sequenced with immunoSEQ multiplex PCR; TCRdb's copy has only in-frame clones and lacks some. Of more than 300,000 clones in the sample, roughly 86% were seen once. Sequences were obtained from peripheral blood. Receptor source: a woman aged 45 to 65 with acute or convalescent COVID-19. Both conserved end residues are part of each CDR3. Each record gives: D gene, V gene, clone size, J gene, CDR3 protein, CDR3 DNA. The D gene is left open where the match is weak. Clone sizes are given selectively: once, few, many, or a class where the clone is expanded.

TRBD2	TRBV18	.	TRBJ2-7	CASSQIAGVYEQYF	TGTGCCAGCTCACAGATAGCGGGAGTCTACGAGCAGTACTTC
.	TRBV18	.	TRBJ1-4	CASSPQGGINEKLFF	TGTGCCAGCTCACCACAGGGCGGGATTAATGAAAAACTGTTTTTT
.	TRBV28	.	TRBJ1-2	CASSLNYGYTF	TGTGCCAGCTCCCTTAACTATGGCTACACCTTC
TRBD1	TRBV30	.	TRBJ1-5	CAWTRDRGFPLGNQPQHF	TGTGCCTGGACCCGGGACAGGGGTTTTCCGCTTGGCAATCAGCCCCAGCATTTT
TRBD1	TRBV24-1	few	TRBJ2-1	CATSDRGRGDNEQFF	TGTGCCACCAGTGATAGGGGGCGAGGAGACAATGAGCAGTTCTTC
TRBD2	TRBV18	.	TRBJ2-5	CASSPPGRAETQYF	TGTGCCAGCTCACCACCGGGGAGGGCAGAGACCCAGTACTTC
.	TRBV29-1	.	TRBJ1-5	CSVQENSNQPQHF	TGCAGCGTACAGGAGAATAGCAATCAGCCCCAGCATTTT
TRBD1	TRBV5-1	once	TRBJ1-1	CASSKSTGGADTEAFF	TGCGCCAGCAGCAAATCCACAGGGGGCGCGGACACTGAAGCTTTCTTT
TRBD2	TRBV5-4	few	TRBJ2-7	CASSSGISSYEQYF	TGTGCCAGCAGCAGCGGGATTTCCAGCTACGAGCAGTACTTC
.	TRBV10-3	once	TRBJ1-5	CAISDDKDQPQHF	TGTGCCATCAGCGACGACAAGGATCAGCCCCAGCATTTT
TRBD2	TRBV28	.	TRBJ2-7	CASISGGRDYEQYF	TGTGCCAGCATCTCAGGCGGGAGGGACTACGAGCAGTACTTC
.	TRBV27	.	TRBJ2-4	CASSLSVSGENIQYF	TGTGCCAGCAGTTTATCGGTCTCAGGGGAAAACATTCAGTACTTC
.	TRBV28	.	TRBJ1-5	CASSSLGQTSNQPQHF	TGTGCCAGCAGTTCCCTGGGGCAGACTAGCAATCAGCCCCAGCATTTT
TRBD1	TRBV27	.	TRBJ1-2	CASSALTGGNGYTF	TGTGCCAGCAGTGCTCTGACAGGGGGAAATGGCTACACCTTC
TRBD1	TRBV10-3	.	TRBJ2-5	CAIRGDRGQETQYF	TGTGCCATCAGAGGCGACAGGGGGCAAGAGACCCAGTACTTC
TRBD2	TRBV6-2/TRBV6-3	.	TRBJ2-7	CASSPTGTRAYEQYF	TGTGCCAGCAGCCCTACCGGGACTAGAGCCTACGAGCAGTACTTC
.	TRBV5-1	.	TRBJ2-7	CASSLFAETYEQYF	TGCGCCAGCAGCTTGTTCGCGGAGACCTACGAGCAGTACTTC
TRBD2	TRBV27	.	TRBJ2-4	CASSFGLAGAKNIQYF	TGTGCCAGCAGTTTTGGACTAGCTGGAGCCAAAAACATTCAGTACTTC
TRBD2	TRBV5-1	.	TRBJ2-1	CASSLGLAYNEQFF	TGCGCCAGCAGCCTCGGACTAGCGTACAATGAGCAGTTCTTC
TRBD1	TRBV4-1	.	TRBJ1-1	CASSQDEVDRRTEAFF	TGCGCCAGCAGCCAAGACGAAGTGGACAGGCGGACTGAAGCTTTCTTT
.	TRBV27	.	TRBJ2-2	CASSLGQVNGELFF	TGTGCCAGCAGTTTAGGTCAGGTCAACGGGGAGCTGTTTTTT
.	TRBV15	.	TRBJ1-5	CATSRDRGQNQPQHF	TGTGCCACCAGCAGAGATAGAGGCCAAAATCAGCCCCAGCATTTT
.	TRBV7-2	once	TRBJ1-5	CASSLARNQPQHF	TGTGCCAGCAGCTTAGCCAGGAATCAGCCCCAGCATTTT
.	TRBV30	.	TRBJ2-5	CAWTNSGQETQYF	TGTGCCTGGACCAACAGCGGACAAGAGACCCAGTACTTC
TRBD1	TRBV9	.	TRBJ2-7	CASSLGTGLYEQYF	TGTGCCAGCAGCCTAGGGACAGGGTTGTACGAGCAGTACTTC
.	TRBV21-1	few	TRBJ2-2	CASSNSLTSGSEVGELFF	TGTGCCAGCAGCAACTCCCTTACTAGCGGGAGTGAGGTCGGGGAGCTGTTTTTT
TRBD2	TRBV28	.	TRBJ2-3	CASVAGGVTDTQYF	TGTGCCAGTGTAGCGGGAGGAGTCACAGATACGCAGTATTTT
TRBD2	TRBV27	once	TRBJ2-3	CASSLSGLADPTDTQYF	TGTGCCAGCAGTTTATCCGGACTAGCGGATCCAACAGATACGCAGTATTTT
.	TRBV7-9	once	TRBJ2-1	CASSFPRYQHNEQFF	TGTGCCAGCAGCTTTCCGCGGTACCAGCACAATGAGCAGTTCTTC
TRBD2	TRBV5-1	.	TRBJ2-3	CASSSTSGYDTQYF	TGCGCCAGCAGCTCGACTAGCGGCTACGATACGCAGTATTTT
TRBD1	TRBV6-6	.	TRBJ1-5	CASSYPTGGNNQPQHF	TGTGCCAGCAGTTACCCTACAGGGGGCAACAATCAGCCCCAGCATTTT
.	TRBV2	.	TRBJ1-1	CASSEARRNTEAFF	TGTGCCAGCAGTGAAGCGCGGCGGAACACTGAAGCTTTCTTT
TRBD1	TRBV7-2	.	TRBJ1-5	CASSPSGTGDQPQHF	TGTGCCAGCAGCCCATCCGGGACAGGGGATCAGCCCCAGCATTTT
.	TRBV18	.	TRBJ2-3	CASSPTWAVTDTQYF	TGTGCCAGCTCACCAACCTGGGCCGTCACAGATACGCAGTATTTT
.	TRBV5-1	.	TRBJ2-3	CASSLLRANTDTQYF	TGCGCCAGCAGCTTGCTCAGGGCCAACACAGATACGCAGTATTTT
.	TRBV30	.	TRBJ1-2	CAWSYPGAGYTF	TGTGCCTGGAGTTATCCAGGGGCTGGCTACACCTTC
TRBD2	TRBV7-9	.	TRBJ2-3	CASSLGLAGGGDTQYF	TGTGCCAGCAGCTTGGGACTAGCGGGAGGAGGAGATACGCAGTATTTT
.	TRBV7-3	.	TRBJ2-1	CASSLYRYNEQFF	TGTGCCAGCAGCTTATATCGGTACAATGAGCAGTTCTTC
TRBD2	TRBV13	.	TRBJ2-5	CASSRKLGLAGQETQYF	TGTGCCAGCAGCCGTAAACTCGGACTAGCGGGACAAGAGACCCAGTACTTC
TRBD1	TRBV28	.	TRBJ2-7	CASSLSPPGTGYGEDEQYF	TGTGCCAGCAGTTTATCCCCCCCCGGGACAGGCTATGGAGAGGACGAGCAGTACTTC
TRBD1	TRBV5-1	.	TRBJ2-5	CASSLGDREETQYF	TGCGCCAGCAGCTTGGGAGACAGGGAAGAGACCCAGTACTTC
TRBD1	TRBV7-2	.	TRBJ1-1	CASSFGQGAGEAFF	TGTGCCAGCAGCTTCGGACAGGGGGCTGGGGAAGCTTTCTTT
.	TRBV12-3/TRBV12-4	.	TRBJ1-2	CASSSLGPYGYTF	TGTGCCAGCAGTTCCTTGGGGCCCTATGGCTACACCTTC
.	TRBV3-1/TRBV3-2	.	TRBJ1-4	CASSSELRGYNEKLFF	TGTGCCAGCAGCTCAGAACTCAGGGGTTATAATGAAAAACTGTTTTTT
.	TRBV5-1	.	TRBJ1-2	CASSHRWESKGYTF	TGCGCCAGCAGCCACCGGTGGGAGAGTAAGGGCTACACCTTC
.	TRBV19	.	TRBJ2-6	CASSRWGHRRPGANVLTF	TGTGCCAGTAGTCGCTGGGGACACCGGAGGCCTGGGGCCAACGTCCTGACTTTC
TRBD2	TRBV7-9	.	TRBJ2-7	CASSPLGRASSYEQYF	TGTGCCAGCAGCCCTCTTGGGAGGGCGAGCTCCTACGAGCAGTACTTC
TRBD2	TRBV24-1	few	TRBJ2-1	CATSDPGLAGGESSYNEQFF	TGTGCCACCAGTGACCCTGGACTAGCGGGAGGGGAGAGCTCCTACAATGAGCAGTTCTTC
TRBD2	TRBV13	.	TRBJ2-1	CASSLIAGEVGYEQFF	TGTGCCAGCAGCCTAATAGCGGGAGAGGTAGGCTATGAGCAGTTCTTC